These 20 T cell receptor beta chains originate from one sample sequenced in a study of blood T cell repertoires in COVID-19. Repertoires were generated with immunoSEQ multiplex PCR, while TCRdb's copy carries only in-frame clones and drops some. The sample has about 410,000 clones, 89% seen once. Material for sequencing was peripheral blood. All receptors come from a woman between 40 and 55 years old with COVID-19, enrolled during active disease.

This sequence joins TRBV9 and TRBJ1-2; D perhaps matches TRBD1 (6 bases). V was clipped by 2 bases and J by 4 bases, with 12 bases between them. CDR3 length equals 14 residues. Germline lookup yields CDR1 SGDLS and CDR2 YYNGEE. CDR3 nucleotide sequence: TGTGCCAGCAGCGTCACAGGGAACGGCTATGGCTACACCTTC. Residues: CASSVTGNGYGYTF.

J is TRBJ1-2 and V is TRBV6-5; D uncertain. Trimming pared 2 bases from V and 0 bases from J, leaving 10 bases between. The germline CDR1 and CDR2 sequences are MNHEY and SVGAGI. CDR3 length: 15 amino acids. CDR3 loop: CASSYHEQSNYGYTF. Written as DNA, the CDR3 is TGTGCCAGCAGTTACCATGAACAGTCTAACTATGGCTACACCTTC.

Only one count was recorded for this clone. V and J are TRBV25-1 and TRBJ2-5, with 8 bases aligning to TRBD1. Trimming took 6 bases from V and 9 from J; bases not matched to a gene: 15. Germline-derived CDR1 and CDR2 are MGHDK and SYGVNS. The CDR3 length is 15 residues. Here the CDR3 reads CASSPPRGQLDSQYF. The CDR3 region has the DNA TGTGCCAGCAGCCCTCCCAGGGGGCAATTAGACTCCCAGTACTTC.

V usage is TRBV3-1 (or the pseudogene TRBV3-2) and J usage is TRBJ2-1; the match to TRBD2 covers 16 bases. Looked up from germline, CDR1 is LGHDT and CDR2 is YNNKEL (reference sequence). The V gene end was trimmed by 4 bases and the J gene end by 7 bases; junction bases not matched to a gene: 7. The CDR3 has 17 residues. The CDR3 here is CASSPGLAGGPLNEQFF. CDR3 in DNA: TGTGCCAGCAGCCCGGGACTAGCGGGAGGGCCATTGAATGAGCAGTTCTTC.

The DNA of the CDR3 is TGTGCCAGCAGTCCGACAGGGAGAAACACCATATATTTT. As protein: CASSPTGRNTIYF. The rearrangement links TRBV6-5 to TRBJ1-3; TRBD1 matches at 7 bases. Germline assignment: CDR1 MNHEY and CDR2 SVGAGI. This CDR3 comprises 13 residues. The junction had 3 bases not matched to a gene; V was cut back by 5 bases and J by 5 bases.

The V call is TRBV2, the J call TRBJ1-5; 7 nucleotides match TRBD1. The CDR3 extends over 15 amino acids. Germline assignment: CDR1 SNHLY and CDR2 FYNNEI. V gave up 5 bases and J gave up 0 bases; unmatched junction bases: 4. CDR3 DNA: TGTGCCAGCAGTTCACAGGGGTTTAGCAATCAGCCCCAGCATTTT. Translating it yields CASSSQGFSNQPQHF.

The gene calls are TRBV18 and TRBJ2-1; the match to TRBD2 covers 7 bases. Looked up from germline, CDR1 is KGHSH and CDR2 is LQKENI. The J segment lost 6 bases and the V segment lost 2 bases, leaving 1 base of the junction unmatched. The length of the CDR3 is 13 residues. CDR3 DNA sequence: TGTGCCAGCTCACCATCTAGCGGCAATGAGCAGTTCTTC. Translated, it gives CASSPSSGNEQFF.

The V and J genes are TRBV19 and TRBJ2-1, with 11 bases aligning to TRBD2. Trimming removed 3 bases from V and 7 bases from J; junction bases left unmatched: 11. The CDR3 length is 17 residues. Germline V gene sequence: CDR1 LNHDA, CDR2 SQIVND (reference sequence). Here the CDR3 reads CASSIEIGLAGMNEQFF. Written as DNA, the CDR3 is TGTGCCAGTAGTATTGAGATTGGACTAGCGGGTATGAATGAGCAGTTCTTC. Combining the CDR3 with reference TRBV19 and TRBJ2-1 gives the whole variable domain DGGITQSPKYLFRKEGQNVTLSCEQNLNHDAMYWYRQDPGQGLRLIYYSQIVNDFQKGDIAEGYSVSREKKESFPLTVTSAQKNPTAFYLCASSIEIGLAGMNEQFFGPGTRLTVL.

This clone was seen a single time. The chain has TRBV2 and TRBJ2-3; TRBD2 might be the D (5 bases). Trimming took 4 bases from V and 1 from J, leaving 12 bases between them. This CDR3 contains 15 residues. CDR1 is SNHLY, CDR2 FYNNEI, per germline. CDR3 loop: CASSVLAPGTDTQYF. The DNA of the CDR3 is TGTGCCAGCAGTGTCCTAGCTCCGGGCACAGATACGCAGTATTTT.

V gene TRBV28 combines with J gene TRBJ1-2; 8 bases line up with TRBD1. Germline trimming cut 6 bases from V and 7 bases from J; bases unmatched to any gene: 7. Looked up from germline, CDR1 is MDHEN and CDR2 is SYDVKM. The CDR3 loop spans 13 amino acids. For the CDR3, the DNA is TGTGCCAGCAGCAATTCAGGGGGCGGTGGCTACACCTTC. Translation gives CASSNSGGGGYTF.

The gene calls are TRBV11-3 and TRBJ2-1, with 8 bases matching TRBD1. The CDR3 sequence is 15 residues long. In germline, CDR1 is SGHNT, CDR2 YENEEA. With V trimmed by 4 bases and J by 9 bases, 11 bases remained unmatched. This chain's CDR3 is CASSSATGVFGEQFF. Here the CDR3 DNA reads TGTGCCAGCAGCTCAGCGACAGGGGTTTTTGGTGAGCAGTTCTTC.

This chain links TRBV28 with TRBJ1-1; 8 bases align to TRBD1. V lost 4 bases, J lost 3 bases, and 4 bases stayed unmatched. The CDR3 spans 14 residues. Germline CDR1 is MDHEN and CDR2 is SYDVKM. DNA for the CDR3: TGTGCCAGCAGTTCGACAGGGGCAGACACTGAAGCTTTCTTT. Its protein product is CASSSTGADTEAFF.

The chain links TRBV11-2 to TRBJ2-2; no definite D call. This CDR3 is 13 amino acids long. V was clipped by 5 bases and J by 1 base, with 5 bases between them. Germline loops: CDR1 SGHAT, CDR2 FQNNGV. This chain's CDR3 is CASSPQNTGELFF. DNA of the CDR3: TGTGCCAGCAGCCCCCAGAACACCGGGGAGCTGTTTTTT.

This rearrangement joins TRBV5-1 to TRBJ2-7, with TRBD1 matching over 10 bases. The V gene's germline CDR1 is SGHRS and CDR2 YFSETQ. V lost 4 bases, J lost 2 bases, and 6 bases stayed unmatched. There are 15 residues in the CDR3. The CDR3 protein is CASSGGQGSPYEQYF. The CDR3 nucleotides are TGCGCCAGCAGCGGGGGACAGGGGTCCCCCTACGAGCAGTACTTC.

The chain carries TRBV27 and TRBJ2-1; the D gene is possibly TRBD2 (6 bases). With 3 bases removed from V and 9 bases from J, the gap between germline ends came to 21 bases. CDR1 and CDR2 (germline): MNHEY, SMNVEV (reference sequence). The CDR3 extends over 16 amino acids. In DNA, the CDR3 is TGTGCCAGCAGTTTTTTGGGGGGAGAGGCTGGAAGTGAGCAGTTCTTC. The encoded protein is CASSFLGGEAGSEQFF.

The CDR3 nucleotides read TGTGCCAGCAGCGTAGGTACAGGAACCCGCGAGCAGTACTTC. This sequence encodes CASSVGTGTREQYF. This chain uses TRBV9 with TRBJ2-7; possible D gene TRBD1, 5 bases. Looked up from germline, CDR1 is SGDLS and CDR2 is YYNGEE. The V and J ends lost 0 bases and 6 bases respectively, with 13 bases between them. This CDR3 contains 14 residues.

V is TRBV15 and J is TRBJ2-7, with TRBD1 matching over 7 bases. Germline V gene lookup returns CDR1 LNHNV and CDR2 YYDKDF (reference sequence). The CDR3 consists of 15 residues. V trimming: 4 bases; J trimming: 5 bases; junction bases outside the gene matches: 11. This CDR3 is CATSTEIDRVDEQYF. In nucleotides, the CDR3 is TGTGCCACCAGCACCGAAATCGACAGGGTGGACGAGCAGTACTTC.

The V gene is TRBV10-3, the J gene TRBJ2-2; D not resolved. Per germline, CDR1 ENHRY and CDR2 SYGVKD. The V gene lost 0 bases and the J gene lost 6 bases, with 11 bases spanning the gap. This CDR3 has 15 residues. The CDR3 reads CAISESGVSAGELFF. In nucleotides, the CDR3 is TGTGCCATCAGTGAGTCAGGAGTATCCGCCGGGGAGCTGTTTTTT.

V usage is TRBV5-1 and J usage is TRBJ2-7, with 9 bases that match TRBD1. The CDR3 sequence is 15 residues long. Germline CDR1 is SGHRS and CDR2 is YFSETQ. Trimming removed 4 bases from V and 2 bases from J; junction bases left unmatched: 7. CDR3 nucleotide sequence: TGCGCCAGCAGCCACTTGGACAGGGGCACCTACGAGCAGTACTTC. Amino acid sequence: CASSHLDRGTYEQYF.

V is TRBV27 and J is TRBJ1-2, with 7 bases that match TRBD1. The CDR3 has 16 amino acids. Germline-derived CDR1 and CDR2 are MNHEY and SMNVEV (reference sequence). Trimming removed 0 bases from V and 3 bases from J; junction bases left unmatched: 7. The CDR3 coding sequence is TGTGCCAGCAGTTTATCAAACAGGGGCTACCACTATGGCTACACCTTC. It is translated as CASSLSNRGYHYGYTF.